A single T cell receptor beta chain is shown here with its context. The CDR3 length is 18 residues. Unmatched junction bases numbered 15, after V lost 6 bases and J lost 3 bases. These data come from a study of blood T cells in healthy people across ages. Through a sample-barcoded 5' primer and a J-beta primer mix, a second PCR was run for roughly 6 to 12 cycles. Every cDNA molecule carried a tag from a template-switch adaptor bearing 12 random nucleotides. MiXCR, applied by TCRdb to the 5' RACE reads, yields one record per CDR3 protein. Altogether about a million distinct CDR3 sequences are present, about two fifths being singletons, with the ten largest covering around 14%. The donors, all healthy, were Caucasians living in Russia, aged roughly 6 to 100.

The receptor was isolated from a young man in good health. The rearrangement uses TRBV12-3 or TRBV12-4 and TRBJ2-4; 9 bases map to TRBD1. Sequencing was performed on blood. CDR3 in DNA: TGTGCCAGCAGCCCGGTCGACAGGGGGGCAAGCGGCAAAAACATTCAGTACTTC. Its translation: CASSPVDRGASGKNIQYF.